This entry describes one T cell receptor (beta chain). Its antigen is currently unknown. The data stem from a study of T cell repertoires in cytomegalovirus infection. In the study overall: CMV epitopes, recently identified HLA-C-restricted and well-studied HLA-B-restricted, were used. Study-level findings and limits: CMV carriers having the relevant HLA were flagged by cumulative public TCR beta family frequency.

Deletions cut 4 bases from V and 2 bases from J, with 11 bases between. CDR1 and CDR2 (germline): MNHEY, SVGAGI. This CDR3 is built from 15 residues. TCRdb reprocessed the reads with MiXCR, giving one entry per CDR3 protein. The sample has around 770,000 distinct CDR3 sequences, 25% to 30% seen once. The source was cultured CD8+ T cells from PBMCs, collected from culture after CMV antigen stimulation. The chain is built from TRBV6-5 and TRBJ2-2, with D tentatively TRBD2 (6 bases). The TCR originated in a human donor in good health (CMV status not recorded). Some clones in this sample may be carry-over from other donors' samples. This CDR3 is CASSSPTSNTGELFF. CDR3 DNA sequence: TGTGCCAGCAGTTCCCCGACTAGTAACACCGGGGAGCTGTTTTTT.